The 18 T cell receptor beta chains below were found in one sample sequenced in a study of cytomegalovirus exposure and HLA in healthy donors. Sequencing was performed with immunoSEQ multiplex PCR; in TCRdb, only in-frame clones are kept and a portion is missing. The data show about 170,000 clones, about nine tenths seen once. Sample: PBMCs. The receptors shown here come from a woman aged 30 to 39 in good health and CMV-seronegative.

The chain couples TRBV7-2 to TRBJ2-7; weak D call: TRBD1 (5 bases). V lost 8 bases to trimming and J lost 0 bases, with 11 bases between them. This CDR3 is built from 13 residues. Per germline, CDR1 SGHTA and CDR2 FQGNSA. The CDR3 nucleotides are TGTGCCAGCGGAAGACAGATCTCCTACGAGCAGTACTTC. Protein product: CASGRQISYEQYF.

The chain recombines TRBV2 with TRBJ1-1, with 10 bases matching TRBD1. V dropped 3 bases and J dropped 8; count of bases not matched to a gene: 6. CDR1 is SNHLY and CDR2 is FYNNEI in the germline V gene. CDR3 length: 14 amino acids. This CDR3 reads CASSEDRGEQEAFF. The CDR3 DNA follows: TGTGCCAGCAGTGAGGACAGGGGGGAGCAAGAAGCTTTCTTT.

The rearrangement uses TRBV30 and TRBJ2-7; D is uncertain. Trimming stripped 0 bases from V and 1 base from J, with 16 bases between. This CDR3 has 16 residues. CDR1 is GTSNPN, CDR2 SVGIG, per germline (reference sequence). This CDR3 reads CAWSVSRLAASYEQYF. The CDR3 DNA reads as TGTGCCTGGAGTGTATCCCGACTGGCAGCATCCTACGAGCAGTACTTC.

A single count supports this clone. The V call is TRBV6-1, the J call TRBJ1-1; D gene uncertain. In germline, CDR1 is MNHNS, CDR2 SASEGT. CDR3 length equals 14 residues. The germline V and J ends were trimmed by 2 bases and 4 bases, with 11 bases remaining between them. CDR3 loop: CASSELGRSTEAFF. Here the CDR3 DNA reads TGTGCCAGCAGTGAACTAGGGAGGAGCACTGAAGCTTTCTTT.

The rearrangement joins TRBV11-2 to TRBJ1-3; D ambiguous. The germline V gene has CDR1 SGHAT and CDR2 FQNNGV. There are 14 residues in the CDR3. V gave up 7 bases and J gave up 2 bases, with 12 bases separating them. The CDR3 here is CASTPPGPGNTIYF. The DNA for the CDR3 is TGTGCCAGCACCCCCCCCGGTCCTGGAAACACCATATATTTT.

The chain links TRBV27 to TRBJ2-7; a weak D match, TRBD1 (6 bases). Germline CDR1 is MNHEY and CDR2 is SMNVEV (reference sequence). V was cut by 3 bases and J by 3 bases, with 12 bases left in between. This CDR3 is built from 14 residues. In DNA form, the CDR3 reads TGTGCCAGCAGTTTTCGCAGGGACAACTACGAGCAGTACTTC. It codes for CASSFRRDNYEQYF.

The V and J genes are TRBV28 and TRBJ2-1; 8 bases fit TRBD1. Trimming took 4 bases from V and 7 from J; bases not matched to a gene: 6. The CDR3 is 14 residues long. Germline CDR1 and CDR2: MDHEN and SYDVKM. In DNA form, the CDR3 reads TGTGCCAGCAGTTACTCAGGACAGGGAAATGAGCAGTTCTTC. Translation gives CASSYSGQGNEQFF. Full variable domain (rest looked up from reference TRBV28 and TRBJ2-1): DVKVTQSSRYLVKRTGEKVFLECVQDMDHENMFWYRQDPGLGLRLIYFSYDVKMKEKGDIPEGYSVSREKKERFSLILESASTNQTSMYLCASSYSGQGNEQFFGPGTRLTVL.

This rearrangement joins TRBV4-1 to TRBJ1-2; the D gene is possibly TRBD1 (5 bases). Germline lookup yields CDR1 MGHRA and CDR2 YSYEKL. The CDR3 is 17 residues long. V was shortened by 1 base and J by 0 bases, with 15 bases between the two germline ends. The CDR3 spells CASSQASGLGANYGYTF. Written as DNA, the CDR3 is TGCGCCAGCAGCCAAGCGTCAGGCCTAGGGGCTAACTATGGCTACACCTTC.

The chain joins TRBV5-1 to TRBJ2-2; no clear D gene. The V end lost 0 bases, the J end lost 0 bases, and 6 bases lay between the germline ends. Germline CDR1 reads SGHRS; CDR2 reads YFSETQ. The CDR3 runs to 15 residues. DNA of the CDR3: TGCGCCAGCAGCTTGGTCACTACGAACACCGGGGAGCTGTTTTTT. This sequence encodes CASSLVTTNTGELFF.

A single count supports this clone. This sequence joins TRBV15 and TRBJ2-7, with 7 positions matching TRBD1. Germline trimming cut 0 bases from V and 5 bases from J; bases unmatched to any gene: 4. The CDR3 loop spans 14 amino acids. Germline CDR1 and CDR2: LNHNV and YYDKDF (reference sequence). CDR3 loop: CATSRDLTGNEQYF. Written as DNA, the CDR3 is TGTGCCACCAGCAGAGATCTGACAGGGAACGAGCAGTACTTC.

This clone has just one count. The rearrangement joins TRBV10-3 to TRBJ2-6, with D hard to call. The CDR3 totals 16 residues. Looked up from germline, CDR1 is ENHRY and CDR2 is SYGVKD. Trimming left V 0 bases short and J 0 bases short, with 6 bases between. Here the CDR3 DNA reads TGTGCCATCAGTGAGTCGGTTCCCTCTGGGGCCAACGTCCTGACTTTC. Translation: CAISESVPSGANVLTF.

CDR3 in DNA: TGTGCCAGCAGCTTAGCGATTCAGGCAAACTATGGCTACACCTTC. Encoded protein: CASSLAIQANYGYTF. J is TRBJ1-2 and V is TRBV7-2, with unresolved D. The germline gives CDR1 SGHTA, CDR2 FQGNSA. V was cut by 0 bases and J by 2 bases, with 10 bases left in between. The CDR3 runs 15 residues.

The genes are TRBV5-1 and TRBJ2-4; D possibly corresponds to TRBD1 (5 bases). Trimming took 0 bases from V and 0 from J, leaving 13 bases between them. Germline lookup yields CDR1 SGHRS and CDR2 YFSETQ. The CDR3 is 17 amino acids. The CDR3 DNA reads as TGCGCCAGCAGCTTGGGTCAGGGTGCGCTAGCCAAAAACATTCAGTACTTC. Translating gives CASSLGQGALAKNIQYF.

This chain joins TRBV9 and TRBJ2-1; 10 nucleotides match TRBD1. After removal of 3 bases from V and 4 bases from J, the junction contained 4 bases not matched to a gene. This CDR3 contains 15 residues. CDR1 is SGDLS, CDR2 YYNGEE, per germline. This CDR3 is CASSAGQGVYNEQFF. The CDR3, as DNA: TGTGCCAGCAGCGCCGGACAGGGGGTATACAATGAGCAGTTCTTC. Combining the CDR3 with reference TRBV9 and TRBJ2-1 gives the whole variable domain DSGVTQTPKHLITATGQRVTLRCSPRSGDLSVYWYQQSLDQGLQFLIQYYNGEERAKGNILERFSAQQFPDLHSELNLSSLELGDSALYFCASSAGQGVYNEQFFGPGTRLTVL.

In its sample, this clone was seen a few times. The chain is built from TRBV10-3 and TRBJ1-2, with TRBD1 identical over 7 bases. The CDR3 totals 15 residues. Germline loops: CDR1 ENHRY, CDR2 SYGVKD. J was trimmed by 1 base and V by 6 bases; bases with no gene match: 8. In nucleotides, the CDR3 is TGTGCCATCAGCGGAACCGGGACAGTTAACTATGGCTACACCTTC. Translating it yields CAISGTGTVNYGYTF.

The chain couples TRBV7-3 to TRBJ2-5, with D tentatively TRBD2 (6 bases). Trimming removed 2 bases from V and 3 bases from J, with 7 bases in between. Germline V gene lookup returns CDR1 SGHTA and CDR2 FQGTGA. The CDR3 runs 13 residues. The CDR3 region is CASSLQREETQYF. DNA of the CDR3: TGTGCCAGCAGCTTACAGCGGGAAGAGACCCAGTACTTC.

This chain joins TRBV7-6 and TRBJ1-2, with 7 positions matching TRBD1. The CDR3 has 14 amino acids. Per the germline V gene, CDR1 is SGHVS and CDR2 is FNYEAQ. V gave up 5 bases and J gave up 2 bases; unmatched junction bases: 5. Here the CDR3 reads CASSPGGGNYGYTF. The CDR3 region has the DNA TGTGCCAGCAGCCCAGGGGGAGGGAACTATGGCTACACCTTC.

On this clone: The junction departs from the called germline gene at one end, perhaps through a read error. The chain uses TRBV5-8 and TRBJ2-7, with 8 bases that match TRBD2. This CDR3 contains 14 residues. Germline CDR1 reads SGHTS; CDR2 reads YDEGEE. The CDR3 reads CASSRVAGPYEQYF. DNA for the CDR3: TGTGCCAGCAGCAGGGTAGCGGGACCCTACGAGCAGTACTTT.